This T cell receptor (beta chain) was recorded in a study of blood T cell repertoires in COVID-19. Overall study context: Researchers got acute and convalescent COVID-19 samples from the United States, Italy and Spain. The cDNA or gDNA used as material had been derived from T cells, B-cell-depleted T cells, or PBMCs.

V was clipped by 10 bases and J by 10 bases, with 14 bases between them. This CDR3 is built from 11 residues. CDR1 and CDR2 (germline): LNHDA, SQIVND (reference sequence). Per the original data handling: Reference gene primer amplification gave nucleated cell count estimates. TCRdb's copy holds only in-frame clones and misses some; the assay was immunoSEQ multiplex PCR. The V and J calls and clone size were taken over from that table, and D and trimming were inferred from the DNA. The sample lists some 150,000 clones; about 89% were seen once. This chain joins TRBV19 and TRBJ2-1, with D possibly being TRBD1 (6 bases). The sequencing input was peripheral blood. This clonotype was sampled from a man in his sixties with active or convalescent COVID-19. CDR3 nucleotides: TGTGCCATCAAACAGGGTAAGGAGCAGTTCTTC. Protein product: CAIKQGKEQFF.